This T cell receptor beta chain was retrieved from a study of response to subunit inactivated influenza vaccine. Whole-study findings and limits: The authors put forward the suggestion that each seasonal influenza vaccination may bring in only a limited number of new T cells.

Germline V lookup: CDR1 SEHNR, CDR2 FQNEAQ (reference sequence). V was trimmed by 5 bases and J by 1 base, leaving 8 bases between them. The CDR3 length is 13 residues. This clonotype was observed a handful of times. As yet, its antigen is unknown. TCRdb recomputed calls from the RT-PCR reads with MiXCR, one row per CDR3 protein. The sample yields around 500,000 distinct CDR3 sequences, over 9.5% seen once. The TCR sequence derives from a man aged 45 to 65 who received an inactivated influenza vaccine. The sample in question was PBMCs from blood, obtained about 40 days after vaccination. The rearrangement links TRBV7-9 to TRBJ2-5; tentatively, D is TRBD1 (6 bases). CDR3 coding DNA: TGTGCCAGCAGCATGGACAGCCAAGAGACCCAGTACTTC. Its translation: CASSMDSQETQYF.